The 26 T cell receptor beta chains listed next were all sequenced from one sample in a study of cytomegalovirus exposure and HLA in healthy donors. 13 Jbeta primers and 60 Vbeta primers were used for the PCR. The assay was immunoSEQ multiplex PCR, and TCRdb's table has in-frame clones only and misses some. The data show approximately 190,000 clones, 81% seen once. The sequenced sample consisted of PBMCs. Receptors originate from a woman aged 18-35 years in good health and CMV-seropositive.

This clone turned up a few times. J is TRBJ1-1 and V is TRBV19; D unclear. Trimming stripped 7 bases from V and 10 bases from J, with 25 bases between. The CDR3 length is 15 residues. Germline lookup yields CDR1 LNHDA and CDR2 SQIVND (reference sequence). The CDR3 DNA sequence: TGTGCCAGTACCCCTTCTGTCGGTCTGGGCTTGAGAGCTTTCTTT. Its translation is CASTPSVGLGLRAFF.

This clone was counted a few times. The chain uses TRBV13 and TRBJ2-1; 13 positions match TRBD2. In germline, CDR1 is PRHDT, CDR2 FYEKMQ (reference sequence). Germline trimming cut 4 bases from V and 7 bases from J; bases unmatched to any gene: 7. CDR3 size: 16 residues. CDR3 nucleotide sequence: TGTGCCAGCAGCTACCTTTCGGGACTAGCGGGGAATGAGCAGTTCTTC. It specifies CASSYLSGLAGNEQFF. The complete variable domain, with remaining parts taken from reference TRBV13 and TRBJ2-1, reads AAGVIQSPRHLIKEKRETATLKCYPIPRHDTVYWYQQGPGQDPQFLISFYEKMQSDKGSIPDRFSAQQFSDYHSELNMSSLELGDSALYFCASSYLSGLAGNEQFFGPGTRLTVL.

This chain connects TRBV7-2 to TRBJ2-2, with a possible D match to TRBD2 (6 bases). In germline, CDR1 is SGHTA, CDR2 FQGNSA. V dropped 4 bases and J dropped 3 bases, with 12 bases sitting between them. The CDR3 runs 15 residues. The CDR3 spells CASSWDSPHTGELFF. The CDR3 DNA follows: TGTGCCAGCAGCTGGGACTCGCCGCACACCGGGGAGCTGTTTTTT.

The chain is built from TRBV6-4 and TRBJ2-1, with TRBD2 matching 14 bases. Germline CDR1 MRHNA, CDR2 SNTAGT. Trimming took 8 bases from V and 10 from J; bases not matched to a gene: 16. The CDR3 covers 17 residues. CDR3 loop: CASAKATGLAGGQEQFF. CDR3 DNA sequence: TGTGCCAGCGCAAAAGCTACAGGACTAGCGGGGGGACAGGAGCAGTTCTTC.

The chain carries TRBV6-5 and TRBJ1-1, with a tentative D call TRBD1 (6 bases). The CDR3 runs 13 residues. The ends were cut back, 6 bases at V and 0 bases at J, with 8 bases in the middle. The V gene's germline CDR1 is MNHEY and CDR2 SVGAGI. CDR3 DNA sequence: TGTGCCAGCAGGGACAGCCTGAACACTGAAGCTTTCTTT. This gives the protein CASRDSLNTEAFF.

CDR3 in amino acids: CASSTPRGSRETQYF. The CDR3 bases are TGTGCCAGCAGCACGCCCCGTGGTTCGCGGGAGACCCAGTACTTC. V gene TRBV27 combines with J gene TRBJ2-5; no clear D. Trimming cost V 6 bases and J 5 bases, with 19 bases left between them. Germline V lookup: CDR1 MNHEY, CDR2 SMNVEV (reference sequence). CDR3 length: 15 residues.

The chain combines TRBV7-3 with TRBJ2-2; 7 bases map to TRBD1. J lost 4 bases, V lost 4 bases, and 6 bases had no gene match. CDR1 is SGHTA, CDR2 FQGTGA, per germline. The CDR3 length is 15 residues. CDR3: CASSSDRVGTGELFF. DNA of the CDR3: TGTGCCAGCAGCTCCGACAGGGTGGGCACCGGGGAGCTGTTTTTT.

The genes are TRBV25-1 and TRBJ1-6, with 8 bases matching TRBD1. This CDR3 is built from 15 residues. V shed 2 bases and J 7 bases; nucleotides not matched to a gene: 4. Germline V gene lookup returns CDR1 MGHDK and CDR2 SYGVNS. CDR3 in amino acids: CASSEQGARNSPLHF. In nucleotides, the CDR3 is TGTGCCAGCAGTGAACAGGGGGCAAGGAATTCACCCCTCCACTTT. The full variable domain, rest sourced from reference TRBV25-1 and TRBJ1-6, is EADIYQTPRYLVIGTGKKITLECSQTMGHDKMYWYQQDPGMELHLIHYSYGVNSTEKGDLSSESTVSRIRTEHFPLTLESARPSHTSQYLCASSEQGARNSPLHFGNGTRLTVT.

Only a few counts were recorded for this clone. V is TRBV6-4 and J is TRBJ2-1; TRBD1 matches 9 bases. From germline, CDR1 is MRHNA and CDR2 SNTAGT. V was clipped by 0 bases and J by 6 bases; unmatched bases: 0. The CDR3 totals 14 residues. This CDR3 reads CASSDSTGGNEQFF. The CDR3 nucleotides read TGTGCCAGCAGTGACTCGACAGGGGGCAATGAGCAGTTCTTC.

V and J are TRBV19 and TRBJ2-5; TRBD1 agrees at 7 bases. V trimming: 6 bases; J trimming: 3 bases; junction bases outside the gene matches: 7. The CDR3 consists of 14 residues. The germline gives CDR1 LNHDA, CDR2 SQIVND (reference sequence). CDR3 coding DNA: TGTGCCAGTAGCATGAGGGGGCCCAAAGAGACCCAGTACTTC. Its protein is CASSMRGPKETQYF.

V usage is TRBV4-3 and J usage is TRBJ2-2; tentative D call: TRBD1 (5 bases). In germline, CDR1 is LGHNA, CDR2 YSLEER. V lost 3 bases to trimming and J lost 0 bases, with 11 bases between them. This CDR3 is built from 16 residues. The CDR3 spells CASSQVRDPNTGELFF. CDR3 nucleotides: TGCGCCAGCAGCCAGGTCAGGGATCCGAACACCGGGGAGCTGTTTTTT.

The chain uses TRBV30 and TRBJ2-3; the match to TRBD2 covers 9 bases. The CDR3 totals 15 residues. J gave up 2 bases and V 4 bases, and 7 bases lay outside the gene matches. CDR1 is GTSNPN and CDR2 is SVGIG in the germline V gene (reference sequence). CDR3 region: CAWTLAGTDTDTQYF. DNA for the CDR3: TGTGCCTGGACCCTAGCGGGGACCGACACAGATACGCAGTATTTT. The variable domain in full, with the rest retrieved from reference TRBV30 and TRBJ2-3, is SQTIHQWPATLVQPVGSPLSLECTVEGTSNPNLYWYRQAAGRGLQLLFYSVGIGQISSEVPQNLSASRPQDRQFILSSKKLLLSDSGFYLCAWTLAGTDTDTQYFGPGTRLTVL.

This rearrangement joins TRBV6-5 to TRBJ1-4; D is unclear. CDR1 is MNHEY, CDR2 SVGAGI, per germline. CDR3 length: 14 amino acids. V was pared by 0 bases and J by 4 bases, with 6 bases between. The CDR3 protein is CASSYSLLNEKLFF. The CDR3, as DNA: TGTGCCAGCAGTTACTCCCTCCTTAATGAAAAACTGTTTTTT.

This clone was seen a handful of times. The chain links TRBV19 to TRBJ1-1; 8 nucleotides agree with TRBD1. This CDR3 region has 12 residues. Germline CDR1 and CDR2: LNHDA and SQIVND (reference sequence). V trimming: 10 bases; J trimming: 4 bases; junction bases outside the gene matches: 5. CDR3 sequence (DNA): TGTGCCACCATAGACAGGGGCACTGAAGCTTTCTTT. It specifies CATIDRGTEAFF.

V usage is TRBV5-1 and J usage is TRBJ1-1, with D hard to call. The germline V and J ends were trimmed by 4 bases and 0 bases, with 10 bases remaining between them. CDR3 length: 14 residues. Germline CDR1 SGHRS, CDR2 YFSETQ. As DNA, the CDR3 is TGCGCCAGCAGCCGCAGGTACATGAACACTGAAGCTTTCTTT. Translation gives CASSRRYMNTEAFF.

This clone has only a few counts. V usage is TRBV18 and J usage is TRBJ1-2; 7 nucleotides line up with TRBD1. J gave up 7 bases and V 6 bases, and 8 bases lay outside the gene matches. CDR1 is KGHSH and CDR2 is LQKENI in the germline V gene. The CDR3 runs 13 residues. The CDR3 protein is CASSYRGDGGYTF. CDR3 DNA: TGTGCCAGCTCTTACAGGGGAGATGGTGGCTACACCTTC.

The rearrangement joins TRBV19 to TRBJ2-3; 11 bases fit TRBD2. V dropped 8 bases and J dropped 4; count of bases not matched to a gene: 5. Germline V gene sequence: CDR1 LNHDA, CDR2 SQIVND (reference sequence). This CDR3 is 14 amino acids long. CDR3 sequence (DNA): TGTGCCAGTCTTAGCGGGGGGGCATCAGATACGCAGTATTTT. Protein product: CASLSGGASDTQYF. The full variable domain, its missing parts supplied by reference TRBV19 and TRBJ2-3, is DGGITQSPKYLFRKEGQNVTLSCEQNLNHDAMYWYRQDPGQGLRLIYYSQIVNDFQKGDIAEGYSVSREKKESFPLTVTSAQKNPTAFYLCASLSGGASDTQYFGPGTRLTVL.

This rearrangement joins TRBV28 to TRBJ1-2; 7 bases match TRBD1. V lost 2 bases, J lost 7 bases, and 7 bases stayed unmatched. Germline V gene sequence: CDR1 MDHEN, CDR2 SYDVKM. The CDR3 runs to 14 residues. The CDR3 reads CASSLRTGRSGYTF. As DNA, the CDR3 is TGTGCCAGCAGTTTAAGGACAGGCCGGTCTGGCTACACCTTC.

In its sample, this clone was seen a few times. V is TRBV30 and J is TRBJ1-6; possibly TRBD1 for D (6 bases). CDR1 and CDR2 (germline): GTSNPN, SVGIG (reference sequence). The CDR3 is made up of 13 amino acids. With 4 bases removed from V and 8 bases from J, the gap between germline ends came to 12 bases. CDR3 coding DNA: TGTGCCTGGAATCAGGGGAGGGATTCACCCCTCCACTTT. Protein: CAWNQGRDSPLHF. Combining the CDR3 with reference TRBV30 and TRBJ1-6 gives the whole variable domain SQTIHQWPATLVQPVGSPLSLECTVEGTSNPNLYWYRQAAGRGLQLLFYSVGIGQISSEVPQNLSASRPQDRQFILSSKKLLLSDSGFYLCAWNQGRDSPLHFGNGTRLTVT.

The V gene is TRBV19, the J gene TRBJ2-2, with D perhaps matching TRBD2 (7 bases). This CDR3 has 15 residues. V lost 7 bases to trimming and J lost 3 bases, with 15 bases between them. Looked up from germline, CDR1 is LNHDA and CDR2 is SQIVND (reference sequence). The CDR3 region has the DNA TGTGCCAGTACTATGGACAGCGGGGACACCGGGGAGCTGTTTTTT. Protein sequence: CASTMDSGDTGELFF.

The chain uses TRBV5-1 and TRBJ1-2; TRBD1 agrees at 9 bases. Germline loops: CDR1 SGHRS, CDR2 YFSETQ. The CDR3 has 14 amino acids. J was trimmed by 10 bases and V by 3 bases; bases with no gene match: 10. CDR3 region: CASSSLGQGSVYTF. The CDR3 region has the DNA TGCGCCAGCAGCTCCCTGGGACAGGGCTCTGTCTACACCTTC.

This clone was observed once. Here the CDR3 reads CASAPSQGRNTIYF. The CDR3 bases are TGTGCCAGCGCCCCCTCCCAGGGAAGAAACACCATATATTTT. This sequence joins TRBV18 and TRBJ1-3; D is possibly TRBD1 (5 bases). Germline assignment: CDR1 KGHSH and CDR2 LQKENI. The CDR3 contains 14 residues. V was trimmed by 8 bases and J by 5 bases, leaving 16 bases between them.

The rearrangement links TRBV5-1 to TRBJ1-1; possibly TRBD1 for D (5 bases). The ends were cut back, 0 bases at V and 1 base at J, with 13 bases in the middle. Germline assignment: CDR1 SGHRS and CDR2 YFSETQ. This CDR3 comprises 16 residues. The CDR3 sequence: CASSLGIWQGNTEAFF. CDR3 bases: TGCGCCAGCAGCTTGGGGATTTGGCAGGGGAACACTGAAGCTTTCTTT.

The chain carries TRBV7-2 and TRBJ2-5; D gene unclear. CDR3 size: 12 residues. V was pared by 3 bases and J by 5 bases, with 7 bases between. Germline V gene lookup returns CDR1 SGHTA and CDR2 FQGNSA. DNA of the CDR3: TGTGCCAGCAGCTTTACAGCCGAGACCCAGTACTTC. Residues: CASSFTAETQYF.

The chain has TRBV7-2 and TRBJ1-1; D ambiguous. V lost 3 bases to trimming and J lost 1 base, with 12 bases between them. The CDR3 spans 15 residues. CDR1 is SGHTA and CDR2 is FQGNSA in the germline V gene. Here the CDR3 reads CASSFSWQPNTEAFF. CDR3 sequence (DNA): TGTGCCAGCAGCTTTTCTTGGCAACCGAACACTGAAGCTTTCTTT.

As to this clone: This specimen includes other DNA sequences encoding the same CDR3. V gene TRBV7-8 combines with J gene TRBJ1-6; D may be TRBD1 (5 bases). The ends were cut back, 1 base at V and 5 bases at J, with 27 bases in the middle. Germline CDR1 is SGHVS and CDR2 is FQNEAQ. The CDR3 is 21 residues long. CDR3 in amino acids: CASSLELMGLSFKENNSPLHF. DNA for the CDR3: TGTGCCAGCAGCTTAGAGCTAATGGGACTCTCTTTTAAGGAGAATAATTCACCCCTCCACTTT.